The table lists the clone carrying this T cell receptor (beta chain) with a few counts. Its antigen is unknown. Trimming removed 5 bases at V and 7 bases at J, with 18 bases between. This CDR3 is 14 amino acids long. In germline, CDR1 is LNHNV, CDR2 YYDKDF (reference sequence). These data come from a study of T cells after yellow fever vaccination. Study conclusions and caveats: Boosting was followed by the reappearance of most primary-vaccination clones (just under 98% CD4, about 88% CD8).

TCRdb reanalysed the 5' RACE reads using MiXCR and keeps one entry per CDR3 protein. The sample holds 350,000 to 450,000 distinct CDR3 sequences, around 19% seen once. Source: PBMCs, taken before the yellow fever booster vaccination. The rearrangement links TRBV15 to TRBJ2-7; maybe TRBD1 (6 bases). This TCR came from a man aged 18-30 years who received the YFV17D yellow fever vaccine. The CDR3 loop is CATSFRTVPTEQYF. DNA for the CDR3: TGTGCCACCAGCTTTCGGACAGTCCCGACAGAGCAGTACTTC.